Described below is a single T cell receptor (beta chain) sequence and its context. CDR1 and CDR2 (germline): MGHDK, SYGVNS. The CDR3 is 15 amino acids. Trimming at V came to 6 bases and at J to 6 bases, leaving 9 bases not matched to a gene. This sample is drawn from a study of T cell responses to AZD1222 COVID-19 vaccine. Using immunoSEQ multiplex PCR, the repertoire was profiled, and TCRdb retains in-frame clones only, with some absent. This sample carries 130,000 to 150,000 clones, around 86% of them seen once, and the ten largest clones take about 3.8%. The sequenced sample was peripheral blood, obtained on day 0 of MenACWY control vaccination. The receptor was isolated from an adult in good health. This chain uses TRBV25-1 with TRBJ1-3; 9 nucleotides match TRBD1. The CDR3 nucleotides read TGTGCCAGCAGCGGGGACAGGGCTCGAAAAAACACCATATATTTT. This sequence encodes CASSGDRARKNTIYF.